The 17 T cell receptor beta chains in this list originate from one sample, sequenced in a study of blood T cell repertoires in COVID-19. Libraries were prepared by immunoSEQ multiplex PCR; TCRdb keeps only in-frame clonotypes and omits some of them. The table shows around 310,000 clones, with approximately 90% occurring only once. Material for sequencing was peripheral blood. Source of these receptors: a woman in her thirties with COVID-19, enrolled during active disease.

The rearrangement links TRBV6-4 to TRBJ2-3, with 13 positions matching TRBD2. The CDR3 contains 16 residues. Germline CDR1 MRHNA, CDR2 SNTAGT. The V segment lost 2 bases and the J segment 4 bases; nucleotides outside the gene matches: 3. The CDR3 DNA sequence: TGTGCCAGCAGTGACGGACTAGCGGGAGATCCAGATACGCAGTATTTT. This gives the protein CASSDGLAGDPDTQYF.

This clone appeared a single time. V is TRBV2 and J is TRBJ2-3, with 7 bases lining up with TRBD2. The CDR3 length is 15 residues. The germline V gene has CDR1 SNHLY and CDR2 FYNNEI. The J segment lost 6 bases and the V segment lost 10 bases, leaving 16 bases of the junction unmatched. The chain's CDR3 is CANERLAGNLDTQYF. The CDR3 DNA is TGTGCCAACGAAAGACTAGCTGGGAACCTGGATACGCAGTATTTT.

The chain couples TRBV6-2 or TRBV6-3 to TRBJ1-2; TRBD1 matches at 10 bases. V was clipped by 6 bases and J by 0 bases; unmatched bases: 7. Per germline, CDR1 MNHEY and CDR2 SVGEGT. The CDR3 contains 16 residues. Here the CDR3 DNA reads TGTGCCAGCAGCCCCGGGACAGGGGTTCCTAACTATGGCTACACCTTC. Residues: CASSPGTGVPNYGYTF.

The J gene is TRBJ2-7, the V gene TRBV20-1, with unresolved D. V was cut by 7 bases and J by 9 bases, with 13 bases left in between. This CDR3 region has 10 residues. The germline V gene has CDR1 DFQATT and CDR2 SNEGSKA (reference sequence). The DNA of the CDR3 is TGCAGTGTTCCCGCTTCCGGGCAGTACTTC. It yields the protein CSVPASGQYF.

The chain links TRBV6-5 to TRBJ1-2; 8 bases agree with TRBD1. The CDR3 covers 15 residues. Germline CDR1 reads MNHEY; CDR2 reads SVGAGI. The ends lost 2 bases at V and 3 bases at J; junction bases unmatched: 5. The CDR3: CASSYAQGADYGYTF. CDR3 nucleotides: TGTGCCAGCAGTTACGCCCAGGGGGCGGACTATGGCTACACCTTC.

To note about this clone: In the same sample, other DNA sequences code for this CDR3. The chain recombines TRBV2 with TRBJ2-5; 7 nucleotides line up with TRBD1. Trimming took 4 bases from V and 2 from J; bases not matched to a gene: 4. The CDR3 has 14 residues. In germline, CDR1 is SNHLY, CDR2 FYNNEI. The CDR3 region is CASSGDRAQETQYF. CDR3 nucleotides: TGTGCCAGCAGTGGGGACAGAGCTCAAGAGACCCAGTACTTC.

The chain employs TRBV5-5 and TRBJ2-7; 10 nucleotides match TRBD2. After removal of 3 bases from V and 3 bases from J, the junction contained 9 bases not matched to a gene. The length of the CDR3 is 16 residues. CDR1 is SGHKS, CDR2 YYEKEE, per germline (reference sequence). CDR3 region: CASSSSLAGGLYEQYF. CDR3 sequence (DNA): TGTGCCAGCAGCTCATCATTAGCGGGAGGACTCTACGAGCAGTACTTC.

The V call is TRBV29-1, the J call TRBJ1-4; the match to TRBD1 covers 7 bases. Germline loops: CDR1 SQVTM, CDR2 ANQGSEA. After removal of 5 bases from V and 7 bases from J, the junction contained 10 bases not matched to a gene. The CDR3 covers 14 residues. The DNA of the CDR3 is TGCAGCGTTTCCAGACAGGGTAGTGGTGAAAAACTGTTTTTT. Translated: CSVSRQGSGEKLFF. Drawing the rest from reference TRBV29-1 and TRBJ1-4, the complete variable domain is SAVISQKPSRDICQRGTSLTIQCQVDSQVTMMFWYRQQPGQSLTLIATANQGSEATYESGFVIDKFPISRPNLTFSTLTVSNMSPEDSSIYLCSVSRQGSGEKLFFGSGTQLSVL.

The chain uses TRBV18 and TRBJ2-5; TRBD2 aligns across 7 bases. V gave up 3 bases and J gave up 7 bases; unmatched junction bases: 11. CDR1 and CDR2 (germline): KGHSH, LQKENI. The CDR3 has 15 amino acids. The CDR3 loop reads CASSPEGRAAGTQYF. The DNA of the CDR3 is TGTGCCAGCTCACCGGAGGGGAGGGCCGCTGGGACCCAGTACTTC.

Notes on this clone: Other DNA sequences in this sample translate to the same CDR3. This chain connects TRBV27 to TRBJ1-6; 8 bases line up with TRBD1. The CDR3 loop spans 13 amino acids. V gave up 4 bases and J gave up 7 bases; unmatched junction bases: 0. In germline, CDR1 is MNHEY, CDR2 SMNVEV (reference sequence). The DNA for the CDR3 is TGTGCCAGCAGTTACAGGGGGAATTCACCCCTCCACTTT. Encoded protein: CASSYRGNSPLHF.

The V gene is TRBV4-1, the J gene TRBJ2-7; the match to TRBD2 covers 11 bases. Germline V gene sequence: CDR1 MGHRA, CDR2 YSYEKL. V was clipped by 5 bases and J by 0 bases; unmatched bases: 6. The CDR3 runs 16 residues. The CDR3 is CASSTKLAGASYEQYF. CDR3 DNA: TGCGCCAGCAGCACCAAACTAGCGGGAGCCTCCTACGAGCAGTACTTC.

This clone was seen a single time. The J gene is TRBJ2-3, the V gene TRBV7-2, with 7 positions matching TRBD1. From germline, CDR1 is SGHTA and CDR2 FQGNSA. The V gene end was trimmed by 5 bases and the J gene end by 4 bases; junction bases not matched to a gene: 9. The CDR3 spans 15 residues. The CDR3 DNA reads TGTGCCAGCAGCCCGACAGGGAGACCCGCAGATACGCAGTATTTT. Protein: CASSPTGRPADTQYF.

As DNA, the CDR3 is TGTGCCAGCAGCAAAGAGAGGGTCGGAGATACGCAGTATTTT. The encoded protein is CASSKERVGDTQYF. The chain uses TRBV13 and TRBJ2-3; maybe TRBD2 (5 bases). V lost 5 bases, J lost 5 bases, and 14 bases lay in between. Germline values: CDR1 PRHDT, CDR2 FYEKMQ (reference sequence). The CDR3 spans 14 residues.

Comments on this clone: Other DNA sequences in the sample encode the same CDR3. V and J are TRBV5-5 and TRBJ2-7; no reliable D call. The CDR3 loop spans 11 amino acids. V lost 3 bases, J lost 3 bases, and 4 bases lay in between. Per germline, CDR1 SGHKS and CDR2 YYEKEE (reference sequence). The CDR3 is CASSSYYEQYF. For the CDR3, the DNA is TGTGCCAGCAGCTCTTACTACGAGCAGTACTTC.

A word on this clone: One junction end disagrees with the germline gene, perhaps due to a read error. This chain links TRBV7-2 with TRBJ2-7, with D uncertain. CDR1 is SGHTA and CDR2 is FQGNSA in the germline V gene. The CDR3 covers 11 residues. As DNA, the CDR3 is TGTGCCAGCAGCTTAGGGGCCGCCACGGACTTC. It encodes CASSLGAATDF. The full variable domain, its missing parts supplied by reference TRBV7-2 and TRBJ2-7, is GAGVSQSPSNKVTEKGKDVELRCDPISGHTALYWYRQSLGQGLEFLIYFQGNSAPDKSGLPSDRFSAERTGGSVSTLTIQRTQQEDSAVYLCASSLGAATDFGPGTRLTVT.

This chain uses TRBV19 with TRBJ1-1, with D possibly being TRBD1 (5 bases). V was pared by 3 bases and J by 7 bases, with 12 bases between. CDR3 size: 13 residues. Germline-derived CDR1 and CDR2 are LNHDA and SQIVND (reference sequence). The CDR3 here is CASSMGQRIEAFF. The CDR3 nucleotides read TGTGCCAGTAGTATGGGGCAACGGATTGAAGCTTTCTTT.

The chain links TRBV4-3 to TRBJ2-3, with D uncertain. Looked up from germline, CDR1 is LGHNA and CDR2 is YSLEER. Trimming took off 0 bases at V and 4 bases at J, with 14 bases between the two ends. The CDR3 is made up of 16 amino acids. CDR3 residues: CASSQDLNSYPDTQYF. In DNA form, the CDR3 reads TGCGCCAGCAGCCAAGATCTTAATTCCTATCCAGATACGCAGTATTTT.